Listed here is a single TCR beta chain. This clonotype was seen repeatedly, ten times or more. Its antigen remains unidentified. No much larger clone is present one base from it, and per-base qualities are unavailable. TCR beta CDR3 regions were amplified from RNA transcripts. The first round of RT-PCR for the TCR CDR3 was performed with the HTBI primer set and the Qiagen OneStep RT-PCR kit. The libraries were constructed in a second round of multiplex PCR and then size-selected and purified. Paired-end sequencing of the libraries was performed with 100 bp reads on an Illumina HiSeq2000. The published analysis was carried out like this. Raw data were processed with SOAPnuke, discarding reads with adapters, uncalled bases, mean Phred below 15, or no exact constant-primer or identifier match. COPE v1.2.5 was used to merge the high-quality paired reads, and each unique nucleotide sequence was defined as a clonotype. MiTCR v1.1 was used to align the clonotypes against IMGT TRBV, TRBD and TRBJ reference segments. The analysis was restricted to V-J combinations with a frequency above 0.0001, which together covered approximately 99% of the repertoires. The TCS score was defined as F50 (clonal expansion) divided by E x V (chaos), with BLOSUM62-based TCRdist calculated between CDR3 peptides within each V-J. Welch's t-statistics and random forest reduced 450 to 600 V-J features to 13, which were used in a naive Bayes classifier (R e1071). TCRdb applied fastp at Q25 and MiXCR to the public reads, then kept only in-frame beta chains. Every CDR3 protein is listed once, alongside the most common genes and DNA of its rows. TCRdb assigned the V and J calls; the authors' analysis was not used. The sample table lists 250,000 to 300,000 distinct CDR3 sequences, about 18% of them with a count of one. About 50% of the sample comes from the top ten.

The germline V gene yields MGHRA for CDR1 and YSYEKL for CDR2. From the cysteine through the phenylalanine, the CDR3 covers 17 amino acids. The kept DNA is CDR3 alone, 51 bases in frame from the first base. The junction carries 17 bases between V and J, which are trimmed by 0 bases and 3 bases respectively. This sample stems from a study of T cells in Graves' hyperthyroidism and ophthalmopathy (dated by TCRdb to the late 2010s). For the study in its entirety: Peripheral blood samples were taken at initial diagnosis, before any treatment was given. The approximately 90 discovery patients were divided at random into training and test sets in a 7:3 ratio. Prospective prediction of ophthalmopathy was tested in an independent validation cohort of 18 to 20 hyperthyroidism patients and 15 to 17 patients who later progressed to ophthalmopathy. In addition, the study compared T-cell repertoires in thyroid tissue and in blood from several Graves' hyperthyroidism patients. To identify TCR V-J signatures that set the groups apart, the researchers used a discovery cohort of 90 to 100 patients, made up of fewer than 50 with Graves' ophthalmopathy and about 60 with stable Graves' hyperthyroidism. After blood sampling, hyperthyroidism patients were treated with methimazole at a starting dose of 30 mg daily, and ophthalmopathy patients were treated with high-dose intravenous methylprednisolone. TCR Vbeta CDR3 sequencing of some 140 peripheral blood samples (over 40 ophthalmopathy, about 74 hyperthyroidism and some 17 progressor patients) is reported in the paper. On the study overall, not on this receptor specifically: No statistical method was used to set the sample size in advance, and investigators knew the group allocation. A model built on a 13 V-J signature distinguished ophthalmopathy from stable hyperthyroidism, reaching around 87% sensitivity and 81.08% specificity in cross-validation and 80%/75% in testing. Most expanded thyroid clonotypes (frequency above 0.001) were also detected in blood, a finding suggesting that blood repertoires may reflect thyroid immune responses. During validation, the model predicted progression to ophthalmopathy a median of approximately six months ahead of onset, with just under 71% sensitivity and less than 85% specificity.

Moderately to severely active disease, a Clinical Activity Score of at least 3, a NOSPECS grade of at least 4, and a duration under 3 months were present in ophthalmopathy patients. Patients with uncontrolled infections, other autoimmune diseases, pregnancy or lactation were excluded. Clinical symptoms, serum thyroxine and TRAb, thyroid ultrasound, and orbital computed tomography formed the basis for the diagnoses. PBMCs were isolated from about 10 ml of fresh peripheral blood by Ficoll-Paque density gradient centrifugation. Total RNA was extracted with Trizol reagent, and quality was checked on an Agilent 2100 Bioanalyzer.

The sequence was obtained from a woman aged 60-70 years with Graves' ophthalmopathy. The rearranged chain carries TRBV4-1 and TRBJ1-2; TRBD1 is a possible D gene, resting on 5 matching bases. Sequencing was done on a sample of blood. The DNA reads TGCGCCAGCAGCCAAGATCCCCTCAGGGTTCGAGACTATGGCTACACCTTC. The translation is CASSQDPLRVRDYGYTF.